These 20 T cell receptor beta chains originate from one sample sequenced in a study of radiation and T cells in renal cell carcinoma. Regarding treatment: treatment-naive control, cytoreductive nephrectomy. Some clones are missing from TCRdb's copy, which holds only in-frame ones; the method was immunoSEQ multiplex PCR. The data contain about 24,000 clones, 58% of them singletons. The starting material was tumor tissue, obtained from a patient whose treatment was nephrectomy without radiotherapy. The receptor set was obtained from a man aged 35-49 years with renal cell carcinoma.

V is TRBV27 and J is TRBJ1-2, with 7 nucleotides matching TRBD1. The V gene end was trimmed by 2 bases and the J gene end by 7 bases; junction bases not matched to a gene: 7. CDR1 is MNHEY and CDR2 is SMNVEV in the germline V gene (reference sequence). The CDR3 is made up of 14 amino acids. The CDR3 DNA reads as TGTGCCAGCAGTTTAAGTGACAGGGCGGGTGGCTACACCTTC. Protein product: CASSLSDRAGGYTF.

The V gene is TRBV7-2, the J gene TRBJ2-1, with 8 bases lining up with TRBD2. This CDR3 is built from 17 residues. The J segment lost 0 bases and the V segment lost 8 bases, leaving 12 bases of the junction unmatched. The germline V gene has CDR1 SGHTA and CDR2 FQGNSA. The CDR3 nucleotides are TGTGCCAGCCGGCCCTCTAGCGGGTACAGCTCCTACAATGAGCAGTTCTTC. Protein sequence: CASRPSSGYSSYNEQFF.

The chain is built from TRBV19 and TRBJ1-5; D gene unclear. Germline CDR1 LNHDA, CDR2 SQIVND (reference sequence). The CDR3 has 12 residues. V lost 10 bases to trimming and J lost 9 bases, with 16 bases between them. The CDR3 sequence is CATRPQTGPQHF. The CDR3 DNA follows: TGTGCCACCCGCCCTCAGACGGGGCCCCAGCATTTT.

The CDR3 DNA reads as TGTGCCAGCAGCGTACTCCGGGACCTGAACACTGAAGCTTTCTTT. This encodes CASSVLRDLNTEAFF. The rearrangement uses TRBV9 and TRBJ1-1, with a weak D call TRBD1 (5 bases). The CDR3 runs 15 residues. Germline lookup yields CDR1 SGDLS and CDR2 YYNGEE. The V end lost 1 base, the J end lost 0 bases, and 10 bases lay between the germline ends.

The sample holds a few counts of this clone. The genes are TRBV30 and TRBJ2-2; D remains unclear. The ends were cut back, 0 bases at V and 4 bases at J, with 9 bases in the middle. The CDR3 totals 14 residues. In germline, CDR1 is GTSNPN, CDR2 SVGIG (reference sequence). DNA for the CDR3: TGTGCCTGGAGTGTGTCGATCCTCACCGGGGAGCTGTTTTTT. Translating gives CAWSVSILTGELFF.

J is TRBJ1-2 and V is TRBV18; 7 nucleotides align to TRBD1. From germline, CDR1 is KGHSH and CDR2 LQKENI. This CDR3 comprises 14 residues. With V trimmed by 3 bases and J by 4 bases, 5 bases remained unmatched. In nucleotides, the CDR3 is TGTGCCAGCTCACCCCAGACAGGGTCCTATGGCTACACCTTC. It is translated as CASSPQTGSYGYTF.

The genes are TRBV12-5 and TRBJ2-5; D is ambiguous. V lost 6 bases, J lost 0 bases, and 11 bases lay in between. This CDR3 comprises 14 residues. Germline-derived CDR1 and CDR2 are LGHNT and FRNRAP. The CDR3 loop reads CASGTGSYQETQYF. The DNA for the CDR3 is TGTGCTAGTGGGACCGGGTCCTACCAAGAGACCCAGTACTTC. Full variable domain (remainder filled in from reference TRBV12-5 and TRBJ2-5): DARVTQTPRHKVTEMGQEVTMRCQPILGHNTVFWYRQTMMQGLELLAYFRNRAPLDDSGMPKDRFSAEMPDATLATLKIQPSEPRDSAVYFCASGTGSYQETQYFGPGTRLLVL.

This clone was observed a handful of times. The chain uses TRBV30 and TRBJ1-5; possible D gene TRBD1, 6 bases. V was trimmed by 1 base and J by 9 bases, leaving 13 bases between them. Per germline, CDR1 GTSNPN and CDR2 SVGIG (reference sequence). The CDR3 runs 13 residues. CDR3 nucleotide sequence: TGTGCCTGGAGTGGGGACACCTCGGGGCCCCAGCATTTT. This sequence encodes CAWSGDTSGPQHF.

This chain connects TRBV6-1 to TRBJ2-7; 7 bases match TRBD2. Germline V gives CDR1 MNHNS, CDR2 SASEGT. Trimming at V came to 2 bases and at J to 1 base, leaving 5 bases not matched to a gene. The CDR3 consists of 15 residues. The CDR3, as DNA: TGTGCCAGCAGTGAACGACTAGCCGAATCCTACGAGCAGTACTTC. Translating gives CASSERLAESYEQYF.

The chain links TRBV5-1 to TRBJ2-2; the D gene is possibly TRBD1 (5 bases). Per the germline V gene, CDR1 is SGHRS and CDR2 is YFSETQ. V lost 0 bases to trimming and J lost 6 bases, with 12 bases between them. The CDR3 consists of 15 residues. The CDR3, as DNA: TGCGCCAGCAGCTTGGCCGGGCCAGGGTCCGGGGAGCTGTTTTTT. This translates into CASSLAGPGSGELFF.

The V call is TRBV6-5, the J call TRBJ1-2, with TRBD1 matching 7 bases. The CDR3 length is 14 residues. The V and J ends lost 7 bases and 7 bases, in that order; junction bases with no gene match: 12. Germline loops: CDR1 MNHEY, CDR2 SVGAGI. The CDR3 loop is CASTNPGTVVGYTF. The CDR3 DNA sequence: TGTGCCAGCACCAACCCCGGGACAGTGGTTGGCTACACCTTC.

This rearrangement joins TRBV15 to TRBJ1-2, with D unresolved. Germline lookup yields CDR1 LNHNV and CDR2 YYDKDF (reference sequence). Trimming cost V 0 bases and J 4 bases, with 12 bases left between them. There are 15 residues in the CDR3. This CDR3 is CATSRDSGPGYGYTF. CDR3 nucleotides: TGTGCCACCAGCAGAGATTCCGGGCCAGGCTATGGCTACACCTTC.

The CDR3 nucleotides are TGTGCCAGCAGCTCGCAGCGGGAGGGCCGCTACGAGCAGTACTTC. Its protein product is CASSSQREGRYEQYF. The chain combines TRBV13 with TRBJ2-7; TRBD2 aligns across 10 bases. The V and J ends lost 4 bases and 3 bases, in that order; junction bases with no gene match: 6. The CDR3 consists of 15 residues. Germline V gene lookup returns CDR1 PRHDT and CDR2 FYEKMQ (reference sequence).

The chain recombines TRBV28 with TRBJ2-3; 9 bases fit TRBD2. The V gene end was trimmed by 2 bases and the J gene end by 2 bases; junction bases not matched to a gene: 5. This CDR3 contains 16 residues. Germline CDR1 MDHEN, CDR2 SYDVKM. The CDR3 is CASSLLAGRDTDTQYF. The CDR3 region has the DNA TGTGCCAGCAGTTTACTAGCGGGAAGGGACACAGATACGCAGTATTTT.

The rearrangement uses TRBV28 and TRBJ1-1; D unresolved. The ends were cut back, 6 bases at V and 4 bases at J, with 6 bases in the middle. Germline CDR1 and CDR2: MDHEN and SYDVKM. The CDR3 contains 11 residues. The CDR3 here is CASREGTEAFF. The CDR3 bases are TGTGCCAGCAGAGAAGGCACTGAAGCTTTCTTT.

The gene calls are TRBV27 and TRBJ1-5, with D hard to call. Germline CDR1 reads MNHEY; CDR2 reads SMNVEV (reference sequence). Trimming took 0 bases from V and 4 from J, leaving 4 bases between them. There are 13 residues in the CDR3. The CDR3 DNA reads TGTGCCAGCAGTTTATCAAGAAATCAGCCCCAGCATTTT. Its translation is CASSLSRNQPQHF.

This chain connects TRBV7-9 to TRBJ1-1; no firm D call. The germline V and J ends were trimmed by 3 bases and 2 bases, with 7 bases remaining between them. The CDR3 runs to 13 residues. Per germline, CDR1 SEHNR and CDR2 FQNEAQ (reference sequence). The CDR3 loop reads CASSFAGNTEAFF. DNA for the CDR3: TGTGCCAGCAGCTTCGCAGGCAACACTGAAGCTTTCTTT.

This chain uses TRBV7-9 with TRBJ2-3; 7 nucleotides align to TRBD1. CDR1 is SEHNR and CDR2 is FQNEAQ in the germline V gene (reference sequence). The CDR3 runs 15 residues. The J segment lost 2 bases and the V segment lost 2 bases, leaving 4 bases of the junction unmatched. The CDR3 DNA reads TGTGCCAGCAGCTTAATGGGACAGCTCACAGATACGCAGTATTTT. As protein: CASSLMGQLTDTQYF.

This clone was picked up one time. CDR3 in amino acids: CASSYGYTGELFF. DNA of the CDR3: TGTGCCAGCAGTTACGGGTACACCGGGGAGCTGTTTTTT. J is TRBJ2-2 and V is TRBV6-5, with D unresolved. Trimming stripped 2 bases from V and 3 bases from J, with 4 bases between. The CDR3 spans 13 residues. Germline CDR1 MNHEY, CDR2 SVGAGI.

The V and J genes are TRBV11-2 and TRBJ1-6, with a tentative D call TRBD1 (5 bases). Germline CDR1 SGHAT, CDR2 FQNNGV. V dropped 5 bases and J dropped 8 bases, with 16 bases sitting between them. This CDR3 is 15 amino acids long. CDR3 coding DNA: TGTGCCAGCAGCCCCGTCGATCGAGGGGATTCACCCCTCCACTTT. It encodes CASSPVDRGDSPLHF.